This TCR beta chain derives from a study of regulatory T cells in long-lasting Graves disease. Time point denoted: newly diagnosed GD, antithyroid drugs for less than 3 months. Making the TCR library involved RNA that had been extracted from PBMCs. Study-wide points: A reduction in accuracy may have resulted from the small sample size.

CDR3 size: 15 residues. The ends were cut back, 5 bases at V and 0 bases at J, with 12 bases in the middle. This clonotype was counted between two and nine times. Its antigen is currently unknown. Construction of TCR beta libraries relied on iRepertoire HTBI primers and on Arm-PCR targeting CDR3 regions. TCRdb used MiXCR to reprocess the multiplex PCR reads, holding one entry per CDR3 protein. The repertoire includes about 610,000 distinct CDR3 sequences, roughly 15% of them detected once, and around 12% sits in the top ten. The same data also contributed to another study, on T cells in Graves' hyperthyroidism and ophthalmopathy.

The receptor comes from a man aged 18-30 years with Graves disease. V usage is TRBV12-3 or TRBV12-4 and J usage is TRBJ2-3; D is possibly TRBD1 (6 bases). The sample was peripheral blood mononuclear cells (PBMCs), taken at new diagnosis, from a patient treated with antithyroid drugs. Here the CDR3 DNA reads TGTGCCAGCAGTCCCCCGACAGGTAGCACAGATACGCAGTATTTT. It specifies CASSPPTGSTDTQYF.